This T cell receptor beta chain was sequenced during a study of Ad26.COV2.S vaccination and SARS-CoV-2 variants. Study overall: COV1001, an Ad26.COV2.S trial, supplied this vaccine-arm donor. Once or twice, 56 days apart, Ad26.COV2.S was delivered intramuscularly. Study conclusions and caveats: Substantial breadth was reportedly displayed by spike-specific CD8+ and CD4+ T cell responses after vaccination.

Using immunoSEQ multiplex PCR, the repertoire was profiled, and TCRdb retains in-frame clones only, with some absent. The sample has about 480,000 clones, about 83% seen once. This clone was detected only a few times. What it binds is unknown. Stated treatment: about 20 received Ad26.COV2.S at low or high dose, single or two shots; a few received placebo; per-sample allocation not given. Sampling took place 63 days after the first vaccine or placebo injection. Spike of the Wuhan-strain SARS-CoV-2 was expressed by an Ad26 vector, which formed the vaccine. The CDR3 is 12 amino acids. Trimming cost V 5 bases and J 8 bases, with 13 bases left between them.

The sample consisted of peripheral blood, taken in a trial of Ad26.COV2.S vaccine versus placebo. This sequence was found in a person between 18 and 59 years old who received the Ad26.COV2.S COVID-19 vaccine or a placebo. The chain links TRBV12-3 or TRBV12-4 to TRBJ2-7; D is unresolved. The CDR3 loop is CASSPLPGQQYF. The CDR3 DNA sequence: TGTGCCAGCAGTCCCCTCCCGGGCCAGCAGTACTTC.